What follows is one T cell receptor (beta chain) and its context. The source of the sample is a study of T cell responses to AZD1222 COVID-19 vaccine. The CDR3 is made up of 14 amino acids. The germline V gene has CDR1 MRHNA and CDR2 SNTAGT. V lost 5 bases, J lost 2 bases, and 2 bases stayed unmatched. Using immunoSEQ multiplex PCR, the repertoire was profiled, and TCRdb retains in-frame clones only, with some absent. The sample holds about 160,000 clones; 88% are singletons and the top ten take 5.5%. The sequence derives from an adult in good health. This chain links TRBV6-4 with TRBJ2-2; 7 bases fit TRBD1. The input for sequencing was peripheral blood, taken on day 0 of AZD1222 vaccination. The CDR3 protein is CASSWDSNTGELFF. The DNA of the CDR3 is TGTGCCAGCAGTTGGGACAGTAACACCGGGGAGCTGTTTTTT.